The 23 T cell receptor beta chains reported below all come from one sample, sequenced in a study of control samples from healthy donors and cancer patients. Some clones are missing from TCRdb's copy, which holds only in-frame ones; the method was immunoSEQ multiplex PCR. The repertoire consists of about 170,000 clones, with 70% to 90% occurring once and the leading ten covering roughly 5.3%. Material: blood. Receptors were obtained from a young woman in good health.

V gene TRBV7-8 combines with J gene TRBJ2-7, with 8 bases identical to TRBD1. V shed 6 bases and J 13 bases; nucleotides not matched to a gene: 8. Germline V CDR1 and CDR2: SGHVS, FQNEAQ. This CDR3 spans 11 amino acids. CDR3 in amino acids: CASSHQGQAYV. The CDR3 coding sequence is TGTGCCAGCAGTCATCAGGGACAGGCCTACGTC.

In the case of this clone: Additional DNA sequences in this sample encode the identical CDR3. The CDR3 nucleotides read TGTGCCACCAGTGACCTGACAGAGTACAATGAGCAGTTCTTC. Translated, it gives CATSDLTEYNEQFF. This chain joins TRBV24-1 and TRBJ2-1; TRBD1 is a possible D gene (5 bases). V was cut by 4 bases and J by 4 bases, with 10 bases left in between. The CDR3 sequence is 14 residues long. Germline V CDR1 and CDR2: KGHDR, SFDVKD.

The chain carries TRBV7-2 and TRBJ2-5; 7 bases are shared with TRBD1. The CDR3 sequence is 15 residues long. Germline values: CDR1 SGHTA, CDR2 FQGNSA. The V gene end was trimmed by 5 bases and the J gene end by 4 bases; junction bases not matched to a gene: 10. The CDR3 loop is CASSATGWRGETQYF. CDR3 coding DNA: TGTGCCAGCAGCGCGACAGGGTGGAGAGGAGAGACCCAGTACTTC.

The rearrangement joins TRBV5-6 to TRBJ2-1; 8 positions match TRBD1. V lost 2 bases to trimming and J lost 9 bases; unmatched junction nucleotides: 7. Per the germline V gene, CDR1 is SGHDT and CDR2 is YYEEEE. This CDR3 is built from 14 residues. DNA of the CDR3: TGTGCCAGCAGCTTCGGGACAGGTGCATCTGAGCAGTTCTTC. It specifies CASSFGTGASEQFF.

The chain is built from TRBV4-2 and TRBJ2-1; 8 bases fit TRBD1. J lost 5 bases, V lost 1 base, and 7 bases had no gene match. Germline lookup yields CDR1 LGHNA and CDR2 YNFKEQ. The CDR3 spans 16 residues. Here the CDR3 DNA reads TGTGCCAGCAGCCAAGGCGGACAGGGTAAGAACAATGAGCAGTTCTTC. This gives the protein CASSQGGQGKNNEQFF.

The chain employs TRBV27 and TRBJ2-5; D call uncertain. In germline, CDR1 is MNHEY, CDR2 SMNVEV (reference sequence). V was clipped by 2 bases and J by 5 bases, with 9 bases between them. This CDR3 region has 13 residues. CDR3 coding DNA: TGTGCCAGCAGTTTAAAGGGCTGGGAGACCCAGTACTTC. It encodes CASSLKGWETQYF.

The V call is TRBV12-3 or TRBV12-4, the J call TRBJ1-2; D gene unclear. V was pared by 3 bases and J by 5 bases, with 7 bases between. This CDR3 is built from 12 residues. Written as DNA, the CDR3 is TGTGCCAGCAGTTTTTCGTCTTATGGCTACACCTTC. Its translation is CASSFSSYGYTF.

The V and J genes are TRBV19 and TRBJ1-6; TRBD1 matches at 7 bases. Germline trimming cut 9 bases from V and 2 bases from J; bases unmatched to any gene: 7. CDR1 is LNHDA and CDR2 is SQIVND in the germline V gene (reference sequence). There are 15 residues in the CDR3. The CDR3 DNA reads TGTGCCAGCGGAGCAGGGGGAACCTATAATTCACCCCTCCACTTT. Translating it yields CASGAGGTYNSPLHF.

The sample holds one count of this clone. The chain has TRBV9 and TRBJ2-1; a weak D match, TRBD2 (6 bases). V lost 0 bases to trimming and J lost 4 bases, with 11 bases between them. This CDR3 is built from 15 residues. Germline CDR1 reads SGDLS; CDR2 reads YYNGEE. Here the CDR3 reads CASSVVGGEYNEQFF. DNA for the CDR3: TGTGCCAGCAGCGTAGTTGGCGGGGAGTACAATGAGCAGTTCTTC.

The rearrangement joins TRBV19 to TRBJ1-1; D not certain. Germline CDR1 reads LNHDA; CDR2 reads SQIVND (reference sequence). The CDR3 has 14 residues. V dropped 6 bases and J dropped 6 bases, with 17 bases sitting between them. In DNA form, the CDR3 reads TGTGCCAGTAGGACTTCGGGAAGAAAGGCTGAAGCTTTCTTT. Protein product: CASRTSGRKAEAFF.

V and J are TRBV3-1 (or the pseudogene TRBV3-2) and TRBJ1-1, with D perhaps TRBD1 (5 bases). Per the germline V gene, CDR1 is LGHDT and CDR2 is YNNKEL (reference sequence). This CDR3 region has 17 residues. V dropped 1 base and J dropped 0 bases, with 15 bases sitting between them. The CDR3 is CASSQVRGSSMNTEAFF. CDR3 coding DNA: TGTGCCAGCAGCCAAGTACGGGGGAGTTCTATGAACACTGAAGCTTTCTTT.

A single count supports this clone. The chain joins TRBV2 to TRBJ2-1, with D maybe TRBD1 (5 bases). Trimming took off 5 bases at V and 9 bases at J, with 17 bases between the two ends. Germline V gene sequence: CDR1 SNHLY, CDR2 FYNNEI. The CDR3 covers 14 residues. The CDR3 DNA follows: TGTGCCAGCAGTTCTCTAGGGGCTGACAGTGAGCAGTTCTTC. Translation: CASSSLGADSEQFF.

The chain carries TRBV28 and TRBJ1-5, with 9 nucleotides matching TRBD1. With 4 bases clipped from V and 5 bases from J, the junction kept 0 bases outside the gene matches. The CDR3 extends over 13 amino acids. Germline CDR1 is MDHEN and CDR2 is SYDVKM. The CDR3 is CASSYRGHQPQHF. The CDR3 DNA sequence: TGTGCCAGCAGTTACAGGGGGCATCAGCCCCAGCATTTT. The full variable domain, rest sourced from reference TRBV28 and TRBJ1-5, is DVKVTQSSRYLVKRTGEKVFLECVQDMDHENMFWYRQDPGLGLRLIYFSYDVKMKEKGDIPEGYSVSREKKERFSLILESASTNQTSMYLCASSYRGHQPQHFGDGTRLSIL.

The chain employs TRBV15 and TRBJ1-4; the D is unclear. The V and J ends lost 4 bases and 0 bases respectively, with 15 bases between them. The CDR3 consists of 17 residues. Germline CDR1 reads LNHNV; CDR2 reads YYDKDF (reference sequence). The CDR3 region is CATSTRETDATNEKLFF. In DNA, the CDR3 is TGTGCCACCAGCACTCGGGAAACGGACGCAACTAATGAAAAACTGTTTTTT.

The chain employs TRBV19 and TRBJ2-5, with 10 bases matching TRBD1. The germline V gene encodes CDR1 LNHDA and CDR2 SQIVND (reference sequence). Losses at the gene ends were 5 bases for V and 5 bases for J; bases not matched to a gene: 8. This CDR3 has 15 amino acids. The CDR3 DNA reads as TGTGCCAGTAGTCTAGGACAGGGGGACCGGGAGACCCAGTACTTC. Amino acid sequence: CASSLGQGDRETQYF. The full variable domain, rest sourced from reference TRBV19 and TRBJ2-5, is DGGITQSPKYLFRKEGQNVTLSCEQNLNHDAMYWYRQDPGQGLRLIYYSQIVNDFQKGDIAEGYSVSREKKESFPLTVTSAQKNPTAFYLCASSLGQGDRETQYFGPGTRLLVL.

The chain uses TRBV6-5 and TRBJ2-2, with D possibly being TRBD2 (6 bases). The germline V and J ends were trimmed by 10 bases and 9 bases, with 24 bases remaining between them. The CDR3 consists of 15 residues. Germline V CDR1 and CDR2: MNHEY, SVGAGI. The CDR3 DNA follows: TGTGCCACTACAGAGGCCGGGAGAGCTAGGAGGGAGCTGTTTTTT. Encoded protein: CATTEAGRARRELFF.

The chain couples TRBV10-1 to TRBJ2-3; a possible D gene is TRBD1 (6 bases). Trimming stripped 0 bases from V and 2 bases from J, with 9 bases between. The germline gives CDR1 WNHNN, CDR2 SYGVQD (reference sequence). The CDR3 runs 15 residues. This CDR3 reads CASSESGHYTDTQYF. As DNA, the CDR3 is TGCGCCAGCAGTGAGTCGGGACACTACACAGATACGCAGTATTTT.

The chain combines TRBV5-1 with TRBJ2-1; 9 bases align to TRBD2. The junction had 14 bases not matched to a gene; V was cut back by 3 bases and J by 10 bases. CDR1 and CDR2 (germline): SGHRS, YFSETQ. The CDR3 has 16 residues. CDR3 DNA: TGCGCCAGCAGCTCTCCTGGCGGGAGGGCCGAAGGAGAGCAGTTCTTC. This codes for CASSSPGGRAEGEQFF. Full variable domain (remainder filled in from reference TRBV5-1 and TRBJ2-1): KAGVTQTPRYLIKTRGQQVTLSCSPISGHRSVSWYQQTPGQGLQFLFEYFSETQRNKGNFPGRFSGRQFSNSRSEMNVSTLELGDSALYLCASSSPGGRAEGEQFFGPGTRLTVL.

V is TRBV4-1 and J is TRBJ2-5, with D possibly matching TRBD1 (5 bases). The germline V gene encodes CDR1 MGHRA and CDR2 YSYEKL. The V end was cut by 4 bases, the J end by 5 bases, with 11 bases between. The CDR3 covers 13 residues. CDR3 in DNA: TGCGCCAGCAGCCGGGAAAAGGGGGAGACCCAGTACTTC. It specifies CASSREKGETQYF.

The chain carries TRBV3-1 (or the pseudogene TRBV3-2) and TRBJ1-3; 9 nucleotides match TRBD1. This CDR3 is built from 16 residues. Germline V gene data show CDR1 as LGHDT and CDR2 as YNNKEL (reference sequence). The J segment lost 4 bases and the V segment lost 3 bases, leaving 7 bases of the junction unmatched. The CDR3 loop reads CASSHNNRGRGNTIYF. DNA for the CDR3: TGTGCCAGCAGCCACAACAACAGGGGGCGAGGAAACACCATATATTTT.

This chain links TRBV7-9 with TRBJ1-2; unclear D gene. Trimming cost V 5 bases and J 4 bases, with 14 bases left between them. The CDR3 totals 14 residues. Germline lookup yields CDR1 SEHNR and CDR2 FQNEAQ (reference sequence). CDR3 DNA: TGTGCCAGCAGCCCACTGCGACCACCCTATGGCTACACCTTC. Translation: CASSPLRPPYGYTF.

The chain carries TRBV7-9 and TRBJ1-2; D call uncertain. The V end was cut by 1 base, the J end by 0 bases, with 9 bases between. The CDR3 loop spans 15 amino acids. Germline V lookup: CDR1 SEHNR, CDR2 FQNEAQ (reference sequence). CDR3 DNA: TGTGCCAGCAGCTTAGGTTCCAGCACTAACTATGGCTACACCTTC. Translated: CASSLGSSTNYGYTF.

The chain employs TRBV29-1 and TRBJ2-3; 8 bases align to TRBD2. CDR1 is SQVTM and CDR2 is ANQGSEA in the germline V gene. Trimming at V came to 4 bases and at J to 2 bases, leaving 8 bases not matched to a gene. The CDR3 has 15 amino acids. CDR3 DNA: TGCAGCGTTGCTCCTCTAGCGGGCTACACAGATACGCAGTATTTT. This codes for CSVAPLAGYTDTQYF.